These T cell receptor beta chains were read from a single sample in a study of T-cell reconstitution after alpha-beta-depleted transplantation in children. TCRdb processed the PCR reads anew with MiXCR; each CDR3 protein has one entry. The table includes roughly 670,000 distinct CDR3 sequences, around 13% detected once. The sequences come from PBMCs, collected before TCRalphabeta/CD19-depleted stem cell transplant. These receptor sequences come from a girl aged 2-10 years with congenital amegakaryocytic thrombocytopenia, due to receive a stem cell transplant. Each CDR3 is given with its conserved first and last residue.

j_call | v_call | cdr3_aa
TRBJ2-7 | TRBV27 | CASSSGANSYEQYF
TRBJ2-1 | TRBV20-1 | CSARDPDWLNEQFF
TRBJ2-5 | TRBV20-1 | CSARDQPAEGETQYF
TRBJ2-5 | TRBV20-1 | CSARDPELQTQYF
TRBJ2-2 | TRBV11-2 | CASSLDSRGTGELFF
TRBJ2-1 | TRBV4-2 | CASSPHGGILAGGPDEQFF
TRBJ2-7 | TRBV24-1 | CATSDPAGDEQYF
TRBJ1-5 | TRBV25-1 | CASSDRYSNQPQHF
TRBJ2-3 | TRBV5-1 | CASSLYSAVRTDTQYF
TRBJ2-1 | TRBV5-1 | CASSLDAGGVYNEQFF
TRBJ1-4 | TRBV5-1 | CASSPTGGDEKLFF
TRBJ2-5 | TRBV20-1 | CSAIPGPIETQYF
TRBJ2-1 | TRBV6-1 | CASSRLATNNEQFF
TRBJ2-1 | TRBV12-3/TRBV12-4 | CASSFDGDEQFF
TRBJ2-1 | TRBV12-3/TRBV12-4 | CASSLGLAGHEQFF
TRBJ2-2 | TRBV20-1 | CSARVDPTGELFF
TRBJ2-3 | TRBV20-1 | CCARDRAGPRADTQYF
TRBJ1-1 | TRBV5-1 | CASSADSTEAFF
TRBJ2-7 | TRBV3-1 | CASSQEGSSYEQYF
TRBJ2-1 | TRBV16 | CASTGGLSYNEQFF
TRBJ2-7 | TRBV9 | CASSEGTSGGYEQYF
TRBJ2-1 | TRBV12-3/TRBV12-4 | CASKQGLAVYEQFF
TRBJ1-1 | TRBV29-1 | CSVVLENTEAFF
TRBJ2-7 | TRBV2 | CATRTGSHSYEQYF
TRBJ2-7 | TRBV12-3/TRBV12-4 | CASTFAAGPGEQYF
TRBJ2-1 | TRBV11-2 | CASSLEHFRLAGDNEQFF
TRBJ2-2 | TRBV7-3 | CASSSEGVNTGELFF
TRBJ2-7 | TRBV20-1 | CSAFKTSGSERNEQYF
TRBJ2-2 | TRBV10-3 | CAIKRTSNTGELFF
TRBJ2-5 | TRBV5-1 | CASSLDRLAGVETQYF
TRBJ2-1 | TRBV20-1 | CSARDWGTNDNEQFF
TRBJ1-2 | TRBV11-2 | CASSFAGTADYGYTF
TRBJ1-5 | TRBV5-1 | CASSFGANQPQHF
TRBJ2-1 | TRBV20-1 | CSARSRETGGYEQFF
TRBJ1-3 | TRBV7-6 | CASGGVGSSGNTIYF
TRBJ2-7 | TRBV20-1 | CSARDRGSGYEQYF
TRBJ2-1 | TRBV5-1 | CASSILAGAGNEQFF
TRBJ1-1 | TRBV29-1 | CSACGDPLSTEAFF
TRBJ1-2 | TRBV12-3/TRBV12-4 | CASSFGVSGYAF
TRBJ2-3 | TRBV19 | CASSVTGGATDTQYF
TRBJ2-1 | TRBV10-3 | CAISDPTGDRGGNEQFF
TRBJ2-3 | TRBV12-3/TRBV12-4 | CASRIRRLTDTQYF
TRBJ2-2 | TRBV15 | CATSREFVGHRPTGELFF
TRBJ1-2 | TRBV14 | CASSKRTASGGPDGYTF
TRBJ2-7 | TRBV20-1 | CSASEPGLAVHEQYF
TRBJ2-2 | TRBV20-1 | CSASSGTRTGELFF